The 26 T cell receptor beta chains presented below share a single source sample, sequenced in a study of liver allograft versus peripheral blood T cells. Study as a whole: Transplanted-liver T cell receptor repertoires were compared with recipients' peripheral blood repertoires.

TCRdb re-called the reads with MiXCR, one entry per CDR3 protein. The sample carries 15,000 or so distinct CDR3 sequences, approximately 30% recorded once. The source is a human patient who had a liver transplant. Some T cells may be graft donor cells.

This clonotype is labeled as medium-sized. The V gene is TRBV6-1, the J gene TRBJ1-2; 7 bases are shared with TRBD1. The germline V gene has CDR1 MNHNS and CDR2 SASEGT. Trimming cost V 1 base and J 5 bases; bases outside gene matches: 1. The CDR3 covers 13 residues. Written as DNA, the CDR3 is TGTGCCAGCAGTGAAGGGGGACAGTATGGCTACACCTTC. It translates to CASSEGGQYGYTF.

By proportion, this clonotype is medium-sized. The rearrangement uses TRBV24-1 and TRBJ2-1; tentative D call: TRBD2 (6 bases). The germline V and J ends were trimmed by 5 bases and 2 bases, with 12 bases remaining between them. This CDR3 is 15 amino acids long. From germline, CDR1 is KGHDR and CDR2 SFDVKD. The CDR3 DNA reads TGTGCCACCAGTGTGTCGGGAGAGGCCTACAATGAGCAGTTCTTC. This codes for CATSVSGEAYNEQFF.

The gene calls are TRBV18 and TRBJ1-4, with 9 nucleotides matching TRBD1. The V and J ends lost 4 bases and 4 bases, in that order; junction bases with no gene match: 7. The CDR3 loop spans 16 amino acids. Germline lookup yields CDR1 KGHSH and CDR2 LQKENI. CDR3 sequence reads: CASSRVGQGFNEKLFF. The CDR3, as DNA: TGTGCCAGCTCACGAGTCGGACAGGGGTTTAATGAAAAACTGTTTTTT.

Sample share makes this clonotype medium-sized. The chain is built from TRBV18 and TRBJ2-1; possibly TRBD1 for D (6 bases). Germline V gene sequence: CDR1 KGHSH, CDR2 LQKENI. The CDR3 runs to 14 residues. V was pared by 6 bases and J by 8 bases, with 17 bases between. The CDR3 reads CASSREQGSDEQFF. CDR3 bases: TGTGCCAGCTCGCGCGAACAGGGTTCGGATGAGCAGTTCTTC.

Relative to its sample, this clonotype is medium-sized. This CDR3 reads CASSEAGRSTDTQYF. CDR3 nucleotide sequence: TGTGCCAGCAGTGAAGCAGGTCGGAGCACAGATACGCAGTATTTT. The chain uses TRBV6-1 and TRBJ2-3, with D unresolved. Between the trimmed V and J ends, which lost 0 bases and 0 bases, there was a span of 7 bases. Germline CDR1 reads MNHNS; CDR2 reads SASEGT. The CDR3 sequence is 15 residues long.

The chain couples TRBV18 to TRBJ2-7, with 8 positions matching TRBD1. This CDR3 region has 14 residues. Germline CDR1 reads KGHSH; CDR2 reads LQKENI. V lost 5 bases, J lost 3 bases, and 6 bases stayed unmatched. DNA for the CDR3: TGTGCCAGCTCATCGACAGGGGTAAGCTACGAGCAGTACTTC. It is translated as CASSSTGVSYEQYF.

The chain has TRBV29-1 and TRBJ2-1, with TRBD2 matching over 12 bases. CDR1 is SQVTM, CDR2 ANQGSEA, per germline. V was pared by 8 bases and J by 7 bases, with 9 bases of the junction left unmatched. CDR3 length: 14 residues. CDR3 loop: CSILGLAGLNEQFF. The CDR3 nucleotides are TGCAGCATTCTTGGACTAGCGGGATTAAATGAGCAGTTCTTC.

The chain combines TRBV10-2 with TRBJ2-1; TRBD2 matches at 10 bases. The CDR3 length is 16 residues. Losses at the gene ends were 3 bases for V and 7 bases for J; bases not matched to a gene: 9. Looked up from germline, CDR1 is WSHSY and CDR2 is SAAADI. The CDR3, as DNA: TGCGCCAGCAGTGACGCTAGGACTAGCGGAGATAATGAGCAGTTCTTC. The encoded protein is CASSDARTSGDNEQFF.

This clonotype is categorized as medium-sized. The CDR3 nucleotides are TGTGCCAGCAGTTATCCTCAGGGTCTCGAGCAGTACTTC. Protein: CASSYPQGLEQYF. This chain uses TRBV6-9 with TRBJ2-7, with D tentatively TRBD1 (5 bases). The germline V gene encodes CDR1 MNHGY and CDR2 SVAAGI. The CDR3 has 13 amino acids. Trimming left V 2 bases short and J 6 bases short, with 11 bases between.

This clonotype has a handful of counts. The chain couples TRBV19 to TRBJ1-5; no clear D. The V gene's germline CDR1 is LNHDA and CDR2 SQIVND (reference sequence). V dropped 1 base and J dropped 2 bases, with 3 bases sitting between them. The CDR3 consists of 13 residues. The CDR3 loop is CASSIAGNQPQHF. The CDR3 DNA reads TGTGCCAGTAGTATAGCAGGCAATCAGCCCCAGCATTTT.

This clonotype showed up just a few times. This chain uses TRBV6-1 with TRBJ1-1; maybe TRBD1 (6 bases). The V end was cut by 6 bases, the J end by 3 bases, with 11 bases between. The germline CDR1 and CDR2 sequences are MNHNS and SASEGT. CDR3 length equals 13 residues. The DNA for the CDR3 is TGTGCCAGCAGGGTACAGGGTGACACTGAAGCTTTCTTT. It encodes CASRVQGDTEAFF.

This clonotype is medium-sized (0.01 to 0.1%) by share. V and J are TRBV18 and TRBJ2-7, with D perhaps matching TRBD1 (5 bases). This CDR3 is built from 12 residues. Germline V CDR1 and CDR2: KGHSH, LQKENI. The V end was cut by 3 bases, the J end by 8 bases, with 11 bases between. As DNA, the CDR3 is TGTGCCAGCTCACCGACAGCCCCACAGCAGTACTTC. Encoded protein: CASSPTAPQQYF.

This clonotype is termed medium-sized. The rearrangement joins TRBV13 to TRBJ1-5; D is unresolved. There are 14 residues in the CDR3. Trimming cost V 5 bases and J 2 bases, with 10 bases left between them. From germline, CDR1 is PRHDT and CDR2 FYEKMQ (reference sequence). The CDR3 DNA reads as TGTGCCAGCAGCCGCGGATCAGGCAATCAGCCCCAGCATTTT. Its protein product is CASSRGSGNQPQHF. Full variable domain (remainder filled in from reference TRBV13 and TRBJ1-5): AAGVIQSPRHLIKEKRETATLKCYPIPRHDTVYWYQQGPGQDPQFLISFYEKMQSDKGSIPDRFSAQQFSDYHSELNMSSLELGDSALYFCASSRGSGNQPQHFGDGTRLSIL.

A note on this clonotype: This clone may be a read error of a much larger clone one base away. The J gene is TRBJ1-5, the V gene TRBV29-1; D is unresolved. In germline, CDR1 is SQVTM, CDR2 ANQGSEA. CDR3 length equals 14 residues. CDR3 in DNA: TGCAGCGTTGGGTGGGAAGGCGGCAATCAGCCCCAGCTTTTT. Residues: CSVGWEGGNQPQLF. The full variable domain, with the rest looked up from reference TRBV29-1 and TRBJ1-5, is SAVISQKPSRDICQRGTSLTIQCQVDSQVTMMFWYRQQPGQSLTLIATANQGSEATYESGFVIDKFPISRPNLTFSTLTVSNMSPEDSSIYLCSVGWEGGNQPQLFGDGTRLSIL.

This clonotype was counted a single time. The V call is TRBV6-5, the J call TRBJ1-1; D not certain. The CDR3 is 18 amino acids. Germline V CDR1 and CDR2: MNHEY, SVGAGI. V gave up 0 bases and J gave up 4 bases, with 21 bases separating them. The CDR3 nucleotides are TGTGCCAGCAGTTACTCGACGCCCGATATCCAGGTGGGCACTGAAGCTTTCTTT. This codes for CASSYSTPDIQVGTEAFF.

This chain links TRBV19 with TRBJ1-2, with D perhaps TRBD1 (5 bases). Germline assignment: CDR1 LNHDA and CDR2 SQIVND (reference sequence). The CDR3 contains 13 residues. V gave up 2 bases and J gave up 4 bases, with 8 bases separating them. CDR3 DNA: TGTGCCAGTAGTATAACAGGACCCTATGGCTACACCTTC. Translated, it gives CASSITGPYGYTF.

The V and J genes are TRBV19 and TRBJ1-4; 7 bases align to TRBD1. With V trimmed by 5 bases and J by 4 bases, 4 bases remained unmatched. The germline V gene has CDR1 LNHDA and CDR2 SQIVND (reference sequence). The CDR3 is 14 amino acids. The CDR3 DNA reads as TGTGCCAGTAGTGTGGGACAGAATAATGAAAAACTGTTTTTT. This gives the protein CASSVGQNNEKLFF.

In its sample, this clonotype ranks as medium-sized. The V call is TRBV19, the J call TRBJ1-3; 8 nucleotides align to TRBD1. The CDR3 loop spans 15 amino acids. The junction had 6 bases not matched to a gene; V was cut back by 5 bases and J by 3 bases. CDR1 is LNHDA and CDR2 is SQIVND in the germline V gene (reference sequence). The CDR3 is CASSVSGGDGNTIYF. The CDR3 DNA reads TGTGCCAGTAGTGTCTCAGGGGGCGATGGAAACACCATATATTTT. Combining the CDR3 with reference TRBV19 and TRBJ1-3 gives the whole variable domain DGGITQSPKYLFRKEGQNVTLSCEQNLNHDAMYWYRQDPGQGLRLIYYSQIVNDFQKGDIAEGYSVSREKKESFPLTVTSAQKNPTAFYLCASSVSGGDGNTIYFGEGSWLTVV.

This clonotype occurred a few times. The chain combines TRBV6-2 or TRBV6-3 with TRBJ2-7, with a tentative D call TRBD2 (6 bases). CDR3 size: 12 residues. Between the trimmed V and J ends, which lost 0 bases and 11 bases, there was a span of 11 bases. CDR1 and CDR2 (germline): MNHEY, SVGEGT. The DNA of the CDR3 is TGTGCCAGCAGTTACTCGGGACTCCTAAAGTACTTC. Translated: CASSYSGLLKYF.

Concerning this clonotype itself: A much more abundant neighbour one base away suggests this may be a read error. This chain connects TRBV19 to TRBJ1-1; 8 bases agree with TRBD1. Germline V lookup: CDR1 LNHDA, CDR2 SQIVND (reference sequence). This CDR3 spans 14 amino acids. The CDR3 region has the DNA TGTGTCAGTAGAGCAGGGGGCTTGGGCACTGAAGCTTTCTTT. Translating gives CVSRAGGLGTEAFF.

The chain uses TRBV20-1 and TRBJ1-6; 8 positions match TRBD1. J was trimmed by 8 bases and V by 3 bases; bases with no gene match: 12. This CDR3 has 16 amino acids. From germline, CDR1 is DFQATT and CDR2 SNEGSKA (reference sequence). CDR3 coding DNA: TGCAGTGCTAGCGCGCTCGACAGGGGTTGGGATTCACCCCTCCACTTT. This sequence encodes CSASALDRGWDSPLHF.

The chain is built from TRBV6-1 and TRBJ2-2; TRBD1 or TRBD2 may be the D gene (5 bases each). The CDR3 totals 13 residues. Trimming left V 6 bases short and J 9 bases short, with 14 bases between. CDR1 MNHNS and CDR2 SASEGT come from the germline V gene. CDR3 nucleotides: TGTGCCAGCAGGGGGCGAGGGAAAAGGGAGCTGTTTTTT. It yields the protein CASRGRGKRELFF.

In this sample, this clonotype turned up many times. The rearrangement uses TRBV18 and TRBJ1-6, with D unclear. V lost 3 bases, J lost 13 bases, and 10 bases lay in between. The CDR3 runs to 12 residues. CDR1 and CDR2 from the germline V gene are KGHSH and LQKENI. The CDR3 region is CASSPSNPPLHF. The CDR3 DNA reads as TGTGCCAGCTCACCTAGCAATCCTCCCCTCCACTTT.

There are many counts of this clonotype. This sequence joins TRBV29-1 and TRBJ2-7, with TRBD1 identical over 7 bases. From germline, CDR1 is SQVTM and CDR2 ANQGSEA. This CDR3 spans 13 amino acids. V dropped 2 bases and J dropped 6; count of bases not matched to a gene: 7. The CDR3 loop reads CSVERPQGSEQYF. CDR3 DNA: TGCAGCGTTGAAAGACCACAGGGGAGCGAGCAGTACTTC.

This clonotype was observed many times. The CDR3 is CATNPGQGNNSPLHF. For the CDR3, the DNA is TGTGCCACCAACCCCGGACAGGGGAACAATTCACCCCTCCACTTT. The chain recombines TRBV6-1 with TRBJ1-6, with TRBD1 matching over 9 bases. This CDR3 is 15 amino acids long. V trimming: 10 bases; J trimming: 7 bases; junction bases outside the gene matches: 11. In germline, CDR1 is MNHNS, CDR2 SASEGT.

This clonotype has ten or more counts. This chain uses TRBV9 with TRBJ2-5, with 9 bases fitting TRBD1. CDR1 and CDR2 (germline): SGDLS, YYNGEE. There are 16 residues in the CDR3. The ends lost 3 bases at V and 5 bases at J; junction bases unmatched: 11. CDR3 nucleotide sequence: TGTGCCAGCAGCGCGCAGGGACAGGGCCTTTGGGAGACCCAGTACTTC. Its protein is CASSAQGQGLWETQYF.